The 29 T cell receptor beta chains listed next were all sequenced from one sample in a study of blood T cell repertoires in COVID-19 (dated by TCRdb to between 2020 and 2021). Receptor libraries were prepared by the immunoSEQ multiplex PCR assay. TCRdb carries this immuneACCESS record with in-frame sequences only. Its versions omit some clonotypes, under half of them owing to an unresolved V gene in the studies checked, with the rest unexplained. Within this sample are 250,000 or so clones, with 89% of them counted one time only. Roughly 4.5% of the sample goes to the ten largest clones. Sequencing was done on a sample of peripheral blood. The receptors originated from a woman in her 40s who had recovered from COVID-19.

This chain uses TRBV30 with TRBJ1-1; D perhaps matches TRBD1 (5 bases). This CDR3 is built from 15 residues. The V end lost 0 bases, the J end lost 1 base, and 12 bases lay between the germline ends. CDR1 is GTSNPN, CDR2 SVGIG, per germline (reference sequence). CDR3 loop: CAWSVGQGGNTEAFF. The CDR3 DNA follows: TGTGCCTGGAGTGTAGGTCAGGGCGGGAACACTGAAGCTTTCTTT.

This rearrangement joins TRBV10-3 to TRBJ1-5, with 8 bases fitting TRBD1. V trimming: 10 bases; J trimming: 7 bases; junction bases outside the gene matches: 15. The germline V gene encodes CDR1 ENHRY and CDR2 SYGVKD. The CDR3 is made up of 15 amino acids. CDR3 amino acids: CATTETGQGPQPQHF. Here the CDR3 DNA reads TGTGCCACTACCGAAACTGGACAGGGACCCCAGCCCCAGCATTTT.

The V and J genes are TRBV7-9 and TRBJ1-2; no reliable D call. The CDR3 is 13 amino acids. Trimming left V 3 bases short and J 8 bases short, with 13 bases between. Germline V gene sequence: CDR1 SEHNR, CDR2 FQNEAQ (reference sequence). CDR3 in DNA: TGTGCCAGCAGCTTGGTCGGCGAGGGAGGCTACACCTTC. The encoded protein is CASSLVGEGGYTF.

The J gene is TRBJ1-1, the V gene TRBV7-6; weak D call: TRBD1 (5 bases). Germline V gives CDR1 SGHVS, CDR2 FNYEAQ. The CDR3 covers 13 residues. Between the trimmed V and J ends, which lost 0 bases and 5 bases, there was a span of 7 bases. The CDR3 spells CASSLARGTEAFF. CDR3 bases: TGTGCCAGCAGCTTAGCGCGGGGGACTGAAGCTTTCTTT. The entire variable domain, with the rest obtained from reference TRBV7-6 and TRBJ1-1, is as follows: GAGVSQSPRYKVTKRGQDVALRCDPISGHVSLYWYRQALGQGPEFLTYFNYEAQQDKSGLPNDRFSAERPEGSISTLTIQRTEQRDSAMYRCASSLARGTEAFFGQGTRLTVV.

This chain connects TRBV6-5 to TRBJ2-7, with D tentatively TRBD2 (6 bases). V was shortened by 6 bases and J by 5 bases, with 14 bases between the two germline ends. Germline V gives CDR1 MNHEY, CDR2 SVGAGI. The CDR3 is made up of 13 amino acids. In nucleotides, the CDR3 is TGTGCCAGCAGGGAGACTAGAGACCACGAGCAGTACGTC. Its translation is CASRETRDHEQYV.

The CDR3 loop reads CASSLKGGGMELFF. CDR3 nucleotides: TGTGCCAGCAGCTTAAAGGGCGGGGGTATGGAGCTGTTTTTT. V usage is TRBV7-3 and J usage is TRBJ2-2; 7 positions agree with TRBD2. The length of the CDR3 is 14 residues. V dropped 1 base and J dropped 10; count of bases not matched to a gene: 6. Germline V gene lookup returns CDR1 SGHTA and CDR2 FQGTGA.

The chain combines TRBV19 with TRBJ1-4, with TRBD1 matching over 8 bases. The V and J ends lost 4 bases and 6 bases, in that order; junction bases with no gene match: 10. The germline gives CDR1 LNHDA, CDR2 SQIVND (reference sequence). The CDR3 spans 16 residues. DNA of the CDR3: TGTGCCAGTAGTACGTACTCAGGGGGCTATGATGAAAAACTGTTTTTT. This translates into CASSTYSGGYDEKLFF.

V gene TRBV10-3 combines with J gene TRBJ2-2; 10 nucleotides align to TRBD2. The V and J ends lost 6 bases and 4 bases, in that order; junction bases with no gene match: 5. Germline CDR1 and CDR2: ENHRY and SYGVKD. This CDR3 has 15 amino acids. CDR3 sequence reads: CAIRQLAGVTGELFF. The CDR3 bases are TGTGCCATCAGACAGCTAGCGGGAGTCACCGGGGAGCTGTTTTTT.

In this sample, this clone turned up once. This chain connects TRBV29-1 to TRBJ1-2, with TRBD1 matching over 9 bases. The germline V gene encodes CDR1 SQVTM and CDR2 ANQGSEA. The CDR3 is 12 residues long. Trimming removed 6 bases from V and 7 bases from J; junction bases left unmatched: 6. CDR3: CSVTQGARGYTF. The CDR3 DNA reads TGCAGCGTAACACAGGGGGCGCGTGGCTACACCTTC.

This clone was seen a single time. This sequence joins TRBV11-2 and TRBJ2-5; 7 nucleotides match TRBD1. This CDR3 is 11 amino acids long. V lost 11 bases and J lost 4; bases outside the gene matches: 4. Germline V gene lookup returns CDR1 SGHAT and CDR2 FQNNGV. In DNA form, the CDR3 reads TGTGCCTCGTACAGGGGAGAGACCCAGTACTTC. Amino acid sequence: CASYRGETQYF.

The rearrangement joins TRBV10-2 to TRBJ1-2, with a weak D call TRBD1 (5 bases). This CDR3 is 16 amino acids long. Germline CDR1 WSHSY, CDR2 SAAADI. Trimming pared 7 bases from V and 2 bases from J, leaving 20 bases between. CDR3 in DNA: TGCGCCAGCACCGAGAGGTTCGGGGGGAGAAACTATGGCTACACCTTC. This encodes CASTERFGGRNYGYTF.

The chain links TRBV9 to TRBJ2-3; possible D gene TRBD2, 6 bases. V was trimmed by 2 bases and J by 6 bases, leaving 16 bases between them. This CDR3 region has 15 residues. The germline V gene has CDR1 SGDLS and CDR2 YYNGEE. The CDR3 bases are TGTGCCAGCAGCGTCGACGGGGGAGTGGGGGATACGCAGTATTTT. Encoded protein: CASSVDGGVGDTQYF. The full variable domain, completed using reference TRBV9 and TRBJ2-3, is DSGVTQTPKHLITATGQRVTLRCSPRSGDLSVYWYQQSLDQGLQFLIQYYNGEERAKGNILERFSAQQFPDLHSELNLSSLELGDSALYFCASSVDGGVGDTQYFGPGTRLTVL.

J is TRBJ2-4 and V is TRBV7-2; D might be TRBD2 (6 bases). Germline V gives CDR1 SGHTA, CDR2 FQGNSA. The CDR3 length is 15 residues. With 1 base removed from V and 6 bases from J, the gap between germline ends came to 13 bases. Here the CDR3 DNA reads TGTGCCAGCAGCTTAGTGGAGGGAGAGGCAAACATTCAGTACTTC. It yields the protein CASSLVEGEANIQYF.

The gene calls are TRBV19 and TRBJ1-5, with no clear D. Between the trimmed V and J ends, which lost 6 bases and 7 bases, there was a span of 16 bases. This CDR3 is 14 amino acids long. Germline values: CDR1 LNHDA, CDR2 SQIVND (reference sequence). In DNA, the CDR3 is TGTGCCAGTAGCTGGGAGGAGGGTTTGCAGCCCCAGCATTTT. Translating gives CASSWEEGLQPQHF.

The V call is TRBV6-5, the J call TRBJ2-2; no definite D call. V shed 6 bases and J shed 7 bases, with 9 bases lying between them. This CDR3 has 12 residues. Germline CDR1 reads MNHEY; CDR2 reads SVGAGI. The CDR3 spells CASRPGFGELFF. The CDR3, as DNA: TGTGCCAGCAGGCCCGGGTTCGGGGAGCTGTTTTTT.

The chain is built from TRBV6-6 and TRBJ2-3; 7 bases line up with TRBD2. Per the germline V gene, CDR1 is MNHNY and CDR2 is SVGAGI (reference sequence). The J segment lost 2 bases and the V segment lost 5 bases, leaving 1 base of the junction unmatched. The CDR3 is 13 residues long. DNA for the CDR3: TGTGCCAGCAGTAGCGGGGACACAGATACGCAGTATTTT. Its protein product is CASSSGDTDTQYF.

The chain carries TRBV21-1 and TRBJ2-7; the table's D call of TRBD2 was not tested on the DNA. TRBV21-1 is a pseudogene locus. The CDR3 has 15 residues. Here the CDR3 reads CASSKGGNRGYEQYF. CDR3 nucleotide sequence: TGTGCCAGCAGCAAAGGTGGAAACCGGGGTTACGAGCAGTACTTC.

This rearrangement joins TRBV6-1 to TRBJ2-1, with 12 bases identical to TRBD2. Germline CDR1 and CDR2: MNHNS and SASEGT. V trimming: 4 bases; J trimming: 8 bases; junction bases outside the gene matches: 12. The CDR3 has 17 residues. For the CDR3, the DNA is TGTGCCAGCAGTGGACGACTAGCGGGAGTAATTAGCGATGAGCAGTTCTTC. Its protein product is CASSGRLAGVISDEQFF.

V and J are TRBV19 and TRBJ2-7, with TRBD1 as a possible D gene (5 bases). Germline loops: CDR1 LNHDA, CDR2 SQIVND (reference sequence). The CDR3 totals 15 residues. V was pared by 2 bases and J by 2 bases, with 13 bases between. CDR3 nucleotides: TGTGCCAGTAGTATAAAAAGCAGGGAACCCTACGAGCAGTACTTC. It yields the protein CASSIKSREPYEQYF.

This clone was observed a single time. This rearrangement joins TRBV5-3 to TRBJ2-2; D ambiguous. TRBV5-3 is an ORF, and what it does is uncertain. This CDR3 comprises 16 residues. Trimming shortened V by 2 bases and J by 0 bases, and 11 bases separated the two germline ends. CDR3 sequence: CARSFTSDANTGELFF. For the CDR3, the DNA is TGTGCCAGAAGCTTTACGAGCGACGCGAACACCGGGGAGCTGTTTTTT.

The CDR3 here is CSADRGFYGYTF. CDR3 nucleotide sequence: TGCAGCGCGGACAGGGGTTTCTATGGCTACACCTTC. V is TRBV29-1 and J is TRBJ1-2, with 9 nucleotides matching TRBD1. The CDR3 contains 12 residues. Germline V gene data show CDR1 as SQVTM and CDR2 as ANQGSEA. With V trimmed by 7 bases and J by 4 bases, 4 bases remained unmatched.

The chain links TRBV6-5 to TRBJ1-2; D possibly corresponds to TRBD1 (5 bases). Per germline, CDR1 MNHEY and CDR2 SVGAGI. Trimming pared 7 bases from V and 4 bases from J, leaving 13 bases between. The CDR3 covers 13 residues. CDR3 sequence reads: CASIGGVAYGYTF. As DNA, the CDR3 is TGTGCCAGCATCGGGGGGGTTGCCTATGGCTACACCTTC.

The chain has TRBV19 and TRBJ2-3, with D maybe TRBD1 (6 bases). V gave up 4 bases and J gave up 2 bases, with 10 bases separating them. This CDR3 is 14 amino acids long. From germline, CDR1 is LNHDA and CDR2 SQIVND (reference sequence). Here the CDR3 reads CASSKMGATDTQYF. The CDR3, as DNA: TGTGCCAGTAGTAAGATGGGGGCCACAGATACGCAGTATTTT. The full variable domain, its missing parts supplied by reference TRBV19 and TRBJ2-3, is DGGITQSPKYLFRKEGQNVTLSCEQNLNHDAMYWYRQDPGQGLRLIYYSQIVNDFQKGDIAEGYSVSREKKESFPLTVTSAQKNPTAFYLCASSKMGATDTQYFGPGTRLTVL.

The V gene is TRBV9, the J gene TRBJ2-7; D uncertain. The V and J ends lost 0 bases and 2 bases respectively, with 9 bases between them. The CDR3 is made up of 14 amino acids. Looked up from germline, CDR1 is SGDLS and CDR2 is YYNGEE. DNA for the CDR3: TGTGCCAGCAGCGTAGGCCAGGCCGCCTACGAGCAGTACTTC. It yields the protein CASSVGQAAYEQYF. Using reference TRBV9 and TRBJ2-7 for the parts outside the CDR3, the full variable domain is DSGVTQTPKHLITATGQRVTLRCSPRSGDLSVYWYQQSLDQGLQFLIQYYNGEERAKGNILERFSAQQFPDLHSELNLSSLELGDSALYFCASSVGQAAYEQYFGPGTRLTVT.

The chain employs TRBV19 and TRBJ2-5; D unclear. From germline, CDR1 is LNHDA and CDR2 SQIVND (reference sequence). This CDR3 has 12 residues. V was shortened by 5 bases and J by 4 bases, with 8 bases between the two germline ends. CDR3 bases: TGTGCCAGTAGTCTCAGTGGAGAGACCCAGTACTTC. This translates into CASSLSGETQYF.

This chain uses TRBV6-5 with TRBJ1-3, with no clear D. Germline V gene lookup returns CDR1 MNHEY and CDR2 SVGAGI. The V end was cut by 5 bases, the J end by 1 base, with 9 bases between. The CDR3 spans 14 residues. The DNA for the CDR3 is TGTGCCAGCAGTCCCCGGTCGTCTGGAAACACCATATATTTT. Translated: CASSPRSSGNTIYF.

This chain links TRBV4-1 with TRBJ2-2; D possibly corresponds to TRBD2 (6 bases). Trimming stripped 2 bases from V and 3 bases from J, with 7 bases between. The germline V gene has CDR1 MGHRA and CDR2 YSYEKL. The CDR3 has 14 amino acids. Here the CDR3 DNA reads TGCGCCAGCAGCCAAAGGGACTACACCGGGGAGCTGTTTTTT. This codes for CASSQRDYTGELFF.

This chain joins TRBV6-1 and TRBJ1-5; TRBD1 matches 9 bases. This CDR3 comprises 18 residues. J lost 4 bases, V lost 4 bases, and 14 bases had no gene match. CDR1 MNHNS and CDR2 SASEGT come from the germline V gene. The CDR3 spells CASSGGQGRGLRNQPQHF. The CDR3 DNA reads as TGTGCCAGCAGTGGGGGACAGGGAAGGGGGTTGCGGAATCAGCCCCAGCATTTT.

The gene calls are TRBV3-1 (or the pseudogene TRBV3-2) and TRBJ2-3; 12 positions match TRBD2. From germline, CDR1 is LGHDT and CDR2 YNNKEL (reference sequence). The V segment lost 0 bases and the J segment 2 bases; nucleotides outside the gene matches: 12. The CDR3 is made up of 20 amino acids. The CDR3 DNA sequence: TGTGCCAGCAGCCAAGATAGACTAGCGGGAGCCGATTCCCACACAGATACGCAGTATTTT. Its protein product is CASSQDRLAGADSHTDTQYF.